The entry below describes one TCR beta chain. Its antigen remains unknown. This entry is derived from a study of T cell responses to AZD1222 COVID-19 vaccine. Study context: Pooling was applied to second doses at about 4 or about 12 weeks.

Clones were sequenced by immunoSEQ multiplex PCR, and TCRdb holds only the in-frame ones, with some missing. The data hold 95,000 to 100,000 clones, with over 85% observed a single time. General study results and limits: Baseline testing showed seropositivity in only a handful of AZD1222 recipients. Breadth and depth of Spike-specific TCRs rose after two AZD1222 doses. There were mostly white British donors and more females than males, and clonal diversity was possibly underestimated.

The CDR3 covers 16 residues. Germline V lookup: CDR1 SGHRS, CDR2 YFSETQ. The V segment lost 2 bases and the J segment 0 bases; nucleotides outside the gene matches: 1. This sequence originates from an adult in good health. This sequence joins TRBV5-1 and TRBJ1-4; TRBD1 aligns across 10 bases. The sample in question was peripheral blood, obtained on day 0 of AZD1222 vaccination. The CDR3 bases are TGCGCCAGCAGCTTTGGGACAGGGGCAACTAATGAAAAACTGTTTTTT. Translated: CASSFGTGATNEKLFF.